Shown below are 18 T cell receptor beta chains from a single sample sequenced in a study of T cell changes during pregnancy in multiple sclerosis. Sequencing was performed with immunoSEQ multiplex PCR; in TCRdb, only in-frame clones are kept and a portion is missing. The sample lists just under 95,000 clones, 85% to 95% occurring once. Material: peripheral blood, obtained in the first trimester of pregnancy. The source is a female donor with multiple sclerosis, enrolled in a pregnancy study.

This clone was observed a single time. The rearrangement joins TRBV5-1 to TRBJ1-4; D call uncertain. Per germline, CDR1 SGHRS and CDR2 YFSETQ. The CDR3 contains 15 residues. Trimming took off 0 bases at V and 5 bases at J, with 11 bases between the two ends. Here the CDR3 DNA reads TGCGCCAGCAGCTTGGGAGGTGTATACAATGAAAAACTGTTTTTT. Protein product: CASSLGGVYNEKLFF.

The V and J genes are TRBV15 and TRBJ2-7, with 9 bases identical to TRBD1. V gave up 0 bases and J gave up 0 bases; unmatched junction bases: 3. CDR1 and CDR2 from the germline V gene are LNHNV and YYDKDF (reference sequence). This CDR3 contains 16 residues. CDR3 residues: CATSRDMGQGSYEQYF. The CDR3 bases are TGTGCCACCAGCAGAGATATGGGACAGGGCTCCTACGAGCAGTACTTC.

V is TRBV7-6 and J is TRBJ2-1; 9 nucleotides line up with TRBD2. Germline trimming cut 6 bases from V and 5 bases from J; bases unmatched to any gene: 20. Per the germline V gene, CDR1 is SGHVS and CDR2 is FNYEAQ. The CDR3 length is 19 residues. In DNA form, the CDR3 reads TGTGCCAGCAGATCCACCCCGATCGGGCGGGAGGGCCAAGACAATGAGCAGTTCTTC. It specifies CASRSTPIGREGQDNEQFF.

CDR3 coding DNA: TGTGCCAGCAAGCCTAGCGGGAGAGGAGAGACCCAGTACTTC. Translation gives CASKPSGRGETQYF. The chain combines TRBV6-1 with TRBJ2-5; the match to TRBD2 covers 10 bases. CDR1 is MNHNS and CDR2 is SASEGT in the germline V gene. V trimming: 7 bases; J trimming: 4 bases; junction bases outside the gene matches: 6. The CDR3 has 14 residues.

This sequence joins TRBV7-9 and TRBJ2-3; D ambiguous. The CDR3 totals 13 residues. V was trimmed by 0 bases and J by 5 bases, leaving 6 bases between them. Germline V gives CDR1 SEHNR, CDR2 FQNEAQ (reference sequence). The CDR3 sequence: CASSLAALDTQYF. The CDR3 DNA is TGTGCCAGCAGCTTAGCGGCCTTAGATACGCAGTATTTT.

The chain couples TRBV7-2 to TRBJ2-3; TRBD2 matches at 10 bases. Germline V gives CDR1 SGHTA, CDR2 FQGNSA. This CDR3 spans 16 amino acids. Trimming removed 3 bases from V and 4 bases from J; junction bases left unmatched: 7. CDR3 DNA sequence: TGTGCCAGCAGCTTCCTTAGCGGGAGGAGGGCAGATACGCAGTATTTT. Its translation is CASSFLSGRRADTQYF.

The V and J genes are TRBV4-2 and TRBJ2-1; 8 nucleotides agree with TRBD2. The V gene's germline CDR1 is LGHNA and CDR2 YNFKEQ. The CDR3 contains 13 residues. V lost 8 bases, J lost 9 bases, and 9 bases stayed unmatched. CDR3 residues: CASASGTRSEQFF. CDR3 nucleotide sequence: TGTGCCAGCGCCAGCGGGACTAGGAGTGAGCAGTTCTTC.

This clone was seen only a few times. The rearrangement links TRBV18 to TRBJ1-1, with a possible D match to TRBD1 (5 bases). Trimming stripped 2 bases from V and 2 bases from J, with 9 bases between. This CDR3 region has 14 residues. Germline CDR1 is KGHSH and CDR2 is LQKENI. CDR3: CASSPAGENTEAFF. The CDR3 DNA reads as TGTGCCAGCTCACCAGCGGGGGAAAACACTGAAGCTTTCTTT. The whole variable domain, remainder taken from reference TRBV18 and TRBJ1-1, is NAGVMQNPRHLVRRRGQEARLRCSPMKGHSHVYWYRQLPEEGLKFMVYLQKENIIDESGMPKERFSAEFPKEGPSILRIQQVVRGDSAAYFCASSPAGENTEAFFGQGTRLTVV.

The chain employs TRBV6-1 and TRBJ2-7, with unresolved D. Trimming cost V 2 bases and J 4 bases, with 12 bases left between them. This CDR3 is 14 amino acids long. CDR1 and CDR2 from the germline V gene are MNHNS and SASEGT. The CDR3: CASSEQADRYEQYF. Here the CDR3 DNA reads TGTGCCAGCAGTGAACAGGCCGATCGATACGAGCAGTACTTC.

The gene calls are TRBV7-6 and TRBJ2-7; 12 nucleotides line up with TRBD2. The CDR3 contains 16 residues. J gave up 2 bases and V 0 bases, and 2 bases lay outside the gene matches. Germline assignment: CDR1 SGHVS and CDR2 FNYEAQ. The CDR3 loop reads CASSLAGLAGPYEQYF. The CDR3 bases are TGTGCCAGCAGCTTAGCCGGACTAGCGGGACCCTACGAGCAGTACTTC.

This clone was counted between two and nine times. V usage is TRBV7-9 and J usage is TRBJ2-2; D remains ambiguous. V lost 2 bases to trimming and J lost 1 base, with 5 bases between them. The CDR3 runs to 14 residues. Germline V CDR1 and CDR2: SEHNR, FQNEAQ (reference sequence). The CDR3 DNA is TGTGCCAGCAGCTTATATCTGAACACCGGGGAGCTGTTTTTT. It codes for CASSLYLNTGELFF.

This rearrangement joins TRBV9 to TRBJ1-5, with 9 bases that match TRBD1. V lost 3 bases and J lost 3; bases outside the gene matches: 13. CDR1 SGDLS and CDR2 YYNGEE come from the germline V gene. CDR3 length equals 18 residues. The CDR3 is CASSEKYWTGAINQPQHF. The CDR3 DNA sequence: TGTGCCAGCAGCGAAAAATACTGGACAGGGGCAATCAATCAGCCCCAGCATTTT.

V usage is TRBV5-1 and J usage is TRBJ1-2; D possibly corresponds to TRBD1 (5 bases). The CDR3 contains 14 residues. Deletions cut 0 bases from V and 2 bases from J, with 8 bases between. Germline values: CDR1 SGHRS, CDR2 YFSETQ. The CDR3 DNA sequence: TGCGCCAGCAGCTTGGGACAGCTCAACTATGGCTACACCTTC. Translating it yields CASSLGQLNYGYTF.

The chain recombines TRBV25-1 with TRBJ2-7; TRBD2 might be the D (6 bases). V lost 6 bases to trimming and J lost 0 bases, with 21 bases between them. This CDR3 contains 17 residues. CDR1 and CDR2 from the germline V gene are MGHDK and SYGVNS. The DNA for the CDR3 is TGTGCCAGCAGCCGACAAAGGGGTGGAGGGAGCTCCTACGAGCAGTACTTC. Amino acids: CASSRQRGGGSSYEQYF.

The J gene is TRBJ2-7, the V gene TRBV27; 9 bases fit TRBD1. This CDR3 has 14 amino acids. The junction had 2 bases not matched to a gene; V was cut back by 4 bases and J by 1 base. Germline-derived CDR1 and CDR2 are MNHEY and SMNVEV (reference sequence). The DNA of the CDR3 is TGTGCCAGCAGTTGGGGGACAGGGTCCTACGAGCAGTACTTC. Translated, it gives CASSWGTGSYEQYF.

The chain combines TRBV9 with TRBJ1-1, with 8 bases identical to TRBD1. The V gene's germline CDR1 is SGDLS and CDR2 YYNGEE. The CDR3 runs 15 residues. Trimming cost V 4 bases and J 0 bases; bases outside gene matches: 5. The CDR3 nucleotides read TGTGCCAGCAGCTCGCGGGACAGGCTGAACACTGAAGCTTTCTTT. Its translation is CASSSRDRLNTEAFF. Drawing the rest from reference TRBV9 and TRBJ1-1, the complete variable domain is DSGVTQTPKHLITATGQRVTLRCSPRSGDLSVYWYQQSLDQGLQFLIQYYNGEERAKGNILERFSAQQFPDLHSELNLSSLELGDSALYFCASSSRDRLNTEAFFGQGTRLTVV.

V is TRBV19 and J is TRBJ2-5, with unresolved D. Germline V gene data show CDR1 as LNHDA and CDR2 as SQIVND (reference sequence). V shed 3 bases and J shed 5 bases, with 13 bases lying between them. The CDR3 runs 14 residues. Here the CDR3 DNA reads TGTGCCAGTAGTATGAAGGCTAACGGGGAGACCCAGTACTTC. Its translation is CASSMKANGETQYF.

This chain links TRBV11-3 with TRBJ2-1; D is ambiguous. The V end was cut by 5 bases, the J end by 0 bases, with 8 bases between. CDR1 SGHNT and CDR2 YENEEA come from the germline V gene. This CDR3 is 14 amino acids long. The CDR3 spells CASSEHASYNEQFF. Written as DNA, the CDR3 is TGTGCCAGCAGCGAACACGCCTCCTACAATGAGCAGTTCTTC.